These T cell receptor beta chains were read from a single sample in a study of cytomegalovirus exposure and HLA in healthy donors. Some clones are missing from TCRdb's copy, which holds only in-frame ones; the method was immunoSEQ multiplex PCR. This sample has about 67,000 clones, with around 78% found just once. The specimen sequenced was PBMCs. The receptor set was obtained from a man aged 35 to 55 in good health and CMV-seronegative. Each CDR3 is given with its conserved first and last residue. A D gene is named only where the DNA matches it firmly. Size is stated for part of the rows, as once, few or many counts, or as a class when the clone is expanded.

cdr3_aa: CASSDRLESTGELFF
cdr3_nt: TGTGCCAGCAGCGACCGACTAGAGTCCACCGGGGAGCTGTTTTTT
v_call: TRBV7-8
clone_size: -
cdr3_length: 15
j_call: TRBJ2-2
d_call: -

cdr3_aa: CASSPTVGGYTEAFF
cdr3_nt: TGTGCCAGCAGCCCTACAGTGGGGGGGTACACTGAAGCTTTCTTT
v_call: TRBV7-6
clone_size: once
cdr3_length: 15
j_call: TRBJ1-1
d_call: -

cdr3_aa: CSVRQGTKAGELFF
cdr3_nt: TGCAGCGTGAGACAGGGGACGAAAGCCGGGGAGCTGTTTTTT
v_call: TRBV29-1
clone_size: -
cdr3_length: 14
j_call: TRBJ2-2
d_call: TRBD1

cdr3_aa: CASSLGQGRNTEAFF
cdr3_nt: TGCGCCAGCAGCTTGGGACAGGGGAGGAACACTGAAGCTTTCTTT
v_call: TRBV5-1
clone_size: -
cdr3_length: 15
j_call: TRBJ1-1
d_call: TRBD1

cdr3_aa: CASSVLGESTGELFF
cdr3_nt: TGTGCCAGCAGCGTCCTCGGAGAGTCCACCGGGGAGCTGTTTTTT
v_call: TRBV9
clone_size: -
cdr3_length: 15
j_call: TRBJ2-2
d_call: -

cdr3_aa: CASSLTSGIPRTDTQYF
cdr3_nt: TGTGCCAGCAGCTTAACTAGCGGGATCCCCCGCACAGATACGCAGTATTTT
v_call: TRBV7-2
clone_size: -
cdr3_length: 17
j_call: TRBJ2-3
d_call: TRBD2

cdr3_aa: CASSDTVGQGNHEAFF
cdr3_nt: TGTGCCAGCAGTGATACCGTGGGACAGGGCAACCATGAAGCTTTCTTT
v_call: TRBV25-1
clone_size: -
cdr3_length: 16
j_call: TRBJ1-1
d_call: TRBD1

cdr3_aa: CIVALAGGFGSYNEQFF
cdr3_nt: TGCATCGTCGCACTAGCGGGAGGCTTTGGCTCCTACAATGAGCAGTTCTTC
v_call: TRBV29-1
clone_size: -
cdr3_length: 17
j_call: TRBJ2-1
d_call: TRBD2

cdr3_aa: CSVEDWGTANEQFF
cdr3_nt: TGCAGCGTTGAAGATTGGGGGACTGCCAATGAGCAGTTCTTC
v_call: TRBV29-1
clone_size: few
cdr3_length: 14
j_call: TRBJ2-1
d_call: -

cdr3_aa: CASSFPAGVIPGANVLTF
cdr3_nt: TGTGCCAGCAGCTTCCCGGCAGGGGTAATACCAGGGGCCAACGTCCTGACTTTC
v_call: TRBV11-1
clone_size: -
cdr3_length: 18
j_call: TRBJ2-6
d_call: -

cdr3_aa: CAGSVLSGELFF
cdr3_nt: TGTGCCGGCAGCGTACTATCCGGGGAGCTGTTTTTT
v_call: TRBV9
clone_size: -
cdr3_length: 12
j_call: TRBJ2-2
d_call: -

cdr3_aa: CASSPDSDSVGYTF
cdr3_nt: TGTGCCAGCAGCCCGGACAGTGACTCTGTCGGCTACACCTTC
v_call: TRBV7-9
clone_size: -
cdr3_length: 14
j_call: TRBJ1-2
d_call: -

cdr3_aa: CASRSSGRERDTQYF
cdr3_nt: TGTGCCAGTAGGTCTAGCGGGAGAGAAAGAGATACGCAGTATTTT
v_call: TRBV19
clone_size: -
cdr3_length: 15
j_call: TRBJ2-3
d_call: TRBD2

cdr3_aa: CASSFLGQGAWNEQFF
cdr3_nt: TGTGCCAGCAGCTTCTTGGGACAGGGGGCTTGGAATGAGCAGTTCTTC
v_call: TRBV7-9
clone_size: -
cdr3_length: 16
j_call: TRBJ2-1
d_call: TRBD1

cdr3_aa: CASRPGLAGENEQFF
cdr3_nt: TGTGCCAGCAGACCAGGACTAGCGGGAGAAAATGAGCAGTTCTTC
v_call: TRBV6-1
clone_size: -
cdr3_length: 15
j_call: TRBJ2-1
d_call: TRBD2

cdr3_aa: CASSVASGKLTGELFF
cdr3_nt: TGTGCCAGCAGCGTAGCTAGCGGTAAACTCACCGGGGAGCTGTTTTTT
v_call: TRBV9
clone_size: -
cdr3_length: 16
j_call: TRBJ2-2
d_call: TRBD2

cdr3_aa: CASSFRAGVSNQPQHF
cdr3_nt: TGCGCCAGCAGCTTTCGCGCGGGGGTGAGCAATCAGCCCCAGCATTTT
v_call: TRBV4-1
clone_size: -
cdr3_length: 16
j_call: TRBJ1-5
d_call: -

cdr3_aa: CASGLGRGKRETQYF
cdr3_nt: TGTGCTAGTGGTTTGGGTCGGGGGAAAAGAGAGACCCAGTACTTC
v_call: TRBV12-5
clone_size: -
cdr3_length: 15
j_call: TRBJ2-5
d_call: -

cdr3_aa: CASSLGQLGGYTF
cdr3_nt: TGTGCCAGCAGCTTGGGACAGCTAGGCGGCTACACCTTC
v_call: TRBV5-8
clone_size: -
cdr3_length: 13
j_call: TRBJ1-2
d_call: -

cdr3_aa: CASRLTYNTEAFF
cdr3_nt: TGTGCCAGCAGGTTAACATACAACACTGAAGCTTTCTTT
v_call: TRBV7-9
clone_size: few
cdr3_length: 13
j_call: TRBJ1-1
d_call: -

cdr3_aa: CASSLYFRGYGYTF
cdr3_nt: TGTGCCAGCAGCTTGTACTTCAGGGGATATGGCTACACCTTC
v_call: TRBV5-6
clone_size: -
cdr3_length: 14
j_call: TRBJ1-2
d_call: -

cdr3_aa: CASSQDEGVGYEQYF
cdr3_nt: TGTGCCAGCAGCCAAGATGAAGGGGTAGGGTACGAGCAGTACTTC
v_call: TRBV4-2
clone_size: -
cdr3_length: 15
j_call: TRBJ2-7
d_call: -

cdr3_aa: CASRARGTGELFF
cdr3_nt: TGTGCCAGCAGGGCAAGGGGTACGGGGGAGCTGTTTTTT
v_call: TRBV6-5
clone_size: -
cdr3_length: 13
j_call: TRBJ2-2
d_call: -

cdr3_aa: CASRQSRDGGLDEQYF
cdr3_nt: TGTGCCAGCAGACAAAGCCGGGACGGGGGTCTCGACGAGCAGTACTTC
v_call: TRBV5-4
clone_size: -
cdr3_length: 16
j_call: TRBJ2-7
d_call: -

cdr3_aa: CASSSSQGSGYTF
cdr3_nt: TGTGCCAGCAGTTCCTCCCAGGGGTCGGGCTACACCTTC
v_call: TRBV27
clone_size: -
cdr3_length: 13
j_call: TRBJ1-2
d_call: -

cdr3_aa: CASSLDRADTQYF
cdr3_nt: TGTGCCAGCAGCTTGGACAGGGCGGATACGCAGTATTTT
v_call: TRBV5-6
clone_size: -
cdr3_length: 13
j_call: TRBJ2-3
d_call: -

cdr3_aa: CASSRLGQGTYEQYF
cdr3_nt: TGTGCCAGCAGCCGCTTGGGACAGGGAACCTACGAGCAGTACTTC
v_call: TRBV11-2
clone_size: -
cdr3_length: 15
j_call: TRBJ2-7
d_call: TRBD1

cdr3_aa: CASSPAPGGDTEAFF
cdr3_nt: TGTGCCAGCAGCCCCGCCCCGGGGGGCGACACTGAAGCTTTCTTT
v_call: TRBV5-6
clone_size: -
cdr3_length: 15
j_call: TRBJ1-1
d_call: -

cdr3_aa: CSVFSYEQFF
cdr3_nt: TGCAGTGTATTTTCTTATGAGCAGTTCTTC
v_call: TRBV20-1
clone_size: -
cdr3_length: 10
j_call: TRBJ2-1
d_call: -

cdr3_aa: CASSYLNQPQHF
cdr3_nt: TGTGCCAGCAGTTACCTCAATCAGCCCCAGCATTTT
v_call: TRBV6-6
clone_size: -
cdr3_length: 12
j_call: TRBJ1-5
d_call: -

cdr3_aa: CASSVVASGTDTQYF
cdr3_nt: TGTGCCAGCAGCGTAGTGGCTAGCGGCACAGATACGCAGTATTTT
v_call: TRBV9
clone_size: -
cdr3_length: 15
j_call: TRBJ2-3
d_call: -

cdr3_aa: CSLMGLAGGPESNSVYNEQFF
cdr3_nt: TGCAGCCTAATGGGACTAGCGGGAGGGCCAGAATCGAATTCAGTCTACAATGAGCAGTTCTTC
v_call: TRBV29-1
clone_size: few
cdr3_length: 21
j_call: TRBJ2-1
d_call: TRBD2

cdr3_aa: CASSPPGGPYEQYF
cdr3_nt: TGTGCCAGCTCACCACCGGGGGGACCCTACGAGCAGTACTTC
v_call: TRBV18
clone_size: -
cdr3_length: 14
j_call: TRBJ2-7
d_call: -

cdr3_aa: CASSVGEAQETQYF
cdr3_nt: TGTGCCAGCAGCGTAGGGGAGGCTCAAGAGACCCAGTACTTC
v_call: TRBV9
clone_size: -
cdr3_length: 14
j_call: TRBJ2-5
d_call: -

cdr3_aa: CASSLASLDGEQYF
cdr3_nt: TGCGCCAGCAGCTTGGCCTCACTCGACGGGGAGCAGTACTTC
v_call: TRBV5-1
clone_size: once
cdr3_length: 14
j_call: TRBJ2-5
d_call: -

cdr3_aa: CASSTAGQGPNTEAFF
cdr3_nt: TGTGCCAGCAGCACCGCTGGACAGGGCCCGAACACTGAAGCTTTCTTT
v_call: TRBV5-5
clone_size: once
cdr3_length: 16
j_call: TRBJ1-1
d_call: TRBD1

cdr3_aa: CASSDRDRLPFYYGYTF
cdr3_nt: TGTGCCAGCAGCGACCGGGACAGGCTTCCTTTTTACTATGGCTACACCTTC
v_call: TRBV7-2
clone_size: -
cdr3_length: 17
j_call: TRBJ1-2
d_call: TRBD1

cdr3_aa: CASSPQGASPNSGNTIYF
cdr3_nt: TGTGCCAGCTCACCACAGGGGGCGAGCCCAAACTCTGGAAACACCATATATTTT
v_call: TRBV18
clone_size: once
cdr3_length: 18
j_call: TRBJ1-3
d_call: TRBD1

cdr3_aa: CSVQEYEQYF
cdr3_nt: TGCAGCGTCCAAGAGTACGAGCAGTACTTC
v_call: TRBV29-1
clone_size: -
cdr3_length: 10
j_call: TRBJ2-7
d_call: -

cdr3_aa: CASRGSMRGVEAFF
cdr3_nt: TGTGCCAGCAGGGGATCCATGCGGGGGGTTGAAGCTTTCTTT
v_call: TRBV28
clone_size: -
cdr3_length: 14
j_call: TRBJ1-1
d_call: -

cdr3_aa: CASSPTGRGTYNEQFF
cdr3_nt: TGTGCCAGCAGTCCGACAGGTAGGGGGACCTACAATGAGCAGTTCTTC
v_call: TRBV6-4
clone_size: -
cdr3_length: 16
j_call: TRBJ2-1
d_call: -

cdr3_aa: CASSGGTDTGELFF
cdr3_nt: TGTGCCAGCAGCGGGGGAACGGACACCGGGGAGCTGTTTTTT
v_call: TRBV6-1
clone_size: few
cdr3_length: 14
j_call: TRBJ2-2
d_call: -

cdr3_aa: CAISDGGTASYGYTF
cdr3_nt: TGTGCCATCAGTGACGGCGGGACAGCGAGCTATGGCTACACCTTC
v_call: TRBV10-3
clone_size: -
cdr3_length: 15
j_call: TRBJ1-2
d_call: TRBD1

cdr3_aa: CASSLPTGPVDTQYF
cdr3_nt: TGCGCCAGCAGCTTACCGACAGGGCCTGTGGATACGCAGTATTTT
v_call: TRBV5-1
clone_size: once
cdr3_length: 15
j_call: TRBJ2-3
d_call: TRBD1

cdr3_aa: CASSLSGGGSNEQFF
cdr3_nt: TGTGCCAGCAGTCTTAGCGGGGGGGGGTCCAATGAGCAGTTCTTC
v_call: TRBV2
clone_size: few
cdr3_length: 15
j_call: TRBJ2-1
d_call: TRBD2

cdr3_aa: CASSQVPPVDGYTF
cdr3_nt: TGCGCCAGCAGCCAAGTACCTCCAGTCGATGGCTACACCTTC
v_call: TRBV4-1
clone_size: -
cdr3_length: 14
j_call: TRBJ1-2
d_call: -

cdr3_aa: CASSESLAGLNTQYF
cdr3_nt: TGCGCCAGCAGTGAGTCGCTAGCGGGGTTGAATACGCAGTATTTT
v_call: TRBV10-1
clone_size: once
cdr3_length: 15
j_call: TRBJ2-3
d_call: TRBD2

cdr3_aa: CATSRDGGRLAEITDTQYF
cdr3_nt: TGTGCCACCAGCAGAGACGGTGGGAGACTAGCGGAGATCACAGATACGCAGTATTTT
v_call: TRBV15
clone_size: -
cdr3_length: 19
j_call: TRBJ2-3
d_call: TRBD2

cdr3_aa: CASSLHGTSGNTGELFF
cdr3_nt: TGCGCCAGCAGCCTCCACGGGACTAGCGGGAACACCGGGGAGCTGTTTTTT
v_call: TRBV4-1
clone_size: once
cdr3_length: 17
j_call: TRBJ2-2
d_call: TRBD2

cdr3_aa: CASSLEAGVGNTIYF
cdr3_nt: TGTGCCAGCAGTTTGGAGGCAGGGGTCGGAAACACCATATATTTT
v_call: TRBV6-6
clone_size: few
cdr3_length: 15
j_call: TRBJ1-3
d_call: -

cdr3_aa: CASSEGPNQPQHF
cdr3_nt: TGTGCCAGCAGTGAAGGGCCCAATCAGCCCCAGCATTTT
v_call: TRBV2
clone_size: -
cdr3_length: 13
j_call: TRBJ1-5
d_call: -

cdr3_aa: CASSFNSNQPQHF
cdr3_nt: TGTGCCAGCAGTTTTAATAGCAATCAGCCCCAGCATTTT
v_call: TRBV28
clone_size: -
cdr3_length: 13
j_call: TRBJ1-5
d_call: -

cdr3_aa: CASSLVENSHYGYTF
cdr3_nt: TGTGCCAGCAGCTTAGTTGAGAACAGCCACTATGGCTACACCTTC
v_call: TRBV7-9
clone_size: -
cdr3_length: 15
j_call: TRBJ1-2
d_call: -

cdr3_aa: CASSVSLETVDYGYTF
cdr3_nt: TGTGCCAGCAGCGTTAGCCTCGAGACAGTGGACTATGGCTACACCTTC
v_call: TRBV9
clone_size: once
cdr3_length: 16
j_call: TRBJ1-2
d_call: -

cdr3_aa: CSVGERANTGELFF
cdr3_nt: TGCAGCGTTGGGGAGAGGGCCAACACCGGGGAGCTGTTTTTT
v_call: TRBV29-1
clone_size: -
cdr3_length: 14
j_call: TRBJ2-2
d_call: -

cdr3_aa: CASSEDGTGVDEQYF
cdr3_nt: TGTGCCAGCAGTGAGGATGGGACAGGGGTTGACGAGCAGTACTTC
v_call: TRBV25-1
clone_size: -
cdr3_length: 15
j_call: TRBJ2-7
d_call: TRBD1

cdr3_aa: CASSPDRVSGNTIYF
cdr3_nt: TGTGCCAGCAGTCCTGACAGGGTCTCTGGAAACACCATATACTTT
v_call: TRBV6-6
clone_size: -
cdr3_length: 15
j_call: TRBJ1-3
d_call: TRBD1